A single sample is the source of the 2 T cell receptor beta chains below, sequenced in a study of control samples from healthy donors and cancer patients. Libraries were prepared by immunoSEQ multiplex PCR; TCRdb keeps only in-frame clonotypes and omits some of them. Found here are fewer than 30,000 clones, about 83% of them singletons; the top ten hold 1.5% to 2%. Sequenced: PBMCs. All receptors derive from a woman aged 35 to 49 with lung cancer.

The chain recombines TRBV28 with TRBJ2-1; maybe TRBD2 (5 bases). The CDR3 has 12 residues. V shed 9 bases and J shed 6 bases, with 12 bases lying between them. Germline CDR1 is MDHEN and CDR2 is SYDVKM. The CDR3: CASNLRGNEQFF. The CDR3 nucleotides are TGTGCCAGTAACCTTCGGGGCAATGAGCAGTTCTTC.

The chain links TRBV7-3 to TRBJ2-3; D is possibly TRBD1 (6 bases). The CDR3 is 14 residues long. Between the trimmed V and J ends, which lost 4 bases and 7 bases, there was a span of 15 bases. Germline V gene sequence: CDR1 SGHTA, CDR2 FQGTGA. The CDR3 sequence: CASSSLPGTHTQYF. In DNA, the CDR3 is TGTGCCAGCAGCTCACTCCCTGGGACACATACGCAGTATTTT.